These 6 T cell receptor beta chains were all obtained from the same sample, sequenced in a study of identical twins. TCRdb called the 5' RACE reads again in MiXCR, with one record for every CDR3 protein. Of 1,800,000 or so distinct CDR3 sequences in the sample, 25% to 35% were seen once. Input material: cord blood. The receptors were gathered from a newborn girl in good health.

This clonotype was found a few times. This chain uses TRBV6-1 with TRBJ2-7; no firm D call. The germline CDR1 and CDR2 sequences are MNHNS and SASEGT. This CDR3 has 11 residues. Trimming left V 6 bases short and J 5 bases short, with 8 bases between. The DNA of the CDR3 is TGTGCCAGCAGGCGGTCTCACGAGCAGTACTTC. Amino acids: CASRRSHEQYF.

The V call is TRBV6-1, the J call TRBJ1-6; tentative D call: TRBD1 (5 bases). Germline V gene data show CDR1 as MNHNS and CDR2 as SASEGT. The CDR3 is made up of 15 amino acids. V was shortened by 4 bases and J by 4 bases, with 11 bases between the two germline ends. In DNA, the CDR3 is TGTGCCAGCAGTGGGAACAGGAGATATAATTCACCCCTCCACTTT. Translating it yields CASSGNRRYNSPLHF.

V usage is TRBV6-5 and J usage is TRBJ1-1; D call uncertain. CDR1 and CDR2 from the germline V gene are MNHEY and SVGAGI. Trimming shortened V by 8 bases and J by 3 bases, and 19 bases separated the two germline ends. This CDR3 comprises 15 residues. CDR3 loop: CASRLSPLCDTEAFF. As DNA, the CDR3 is TGTGCCAGCCGTCTCTCCCCTCTTTGCGACACTGAAGCTTTCTTT.

J is TRBJ2-7 and V is TRBV18; 8 bases are a match to TRBD1. The germline V gene has CDR1 KGHSH and CDR2 LQKENI. The J segment lost 3 bases and the V segment lost 2 bases, leaving 6 bases of the junction unmatched. The CDR3 consists of 15 residues. CDR3 amino acids: CASSPDRGSGYEQYF. CDR3 DNA: TGTGCCAGCTCACCAGACAGGGGTTCCGGCTACGAGCAGTACTTC.

This chain connects TRBV9 to TRBJ1-2; the D is unclear. The CDR3 totals 14 residues. Germline V gives CDR1 SGDLS, CDR2 YYNGEE. V lost 4 bases to trimming and J lost 4 bases, with 14 bases between them. CDR3 bases: TGTGCCAGCAGCTTAGTGGCGGATACCTATGGCTACACCTTC. It yields the protein CASSLVADTYGYTF.

V gene TRBV19 combines with J gene TRBJ1-5; 7 nucleotides align to TRBD1. The CDR3 length is 17 residues. With 4 bases clipped from V and 9 bases from J, the junction kept 18 bases outside the gene matches. Germline-derived CDR1 and CDR2 are LNHDA and SQIVND (reference sequence). The CDR3 protein is CASSRDRRGHTQTPQHF. The CDR3 nucleotides read TGTGCCAGTAGTAGGGACAGACGGGGACACACCCAGACGCCCCAGCATTTT.